The source of this T cell receptor (beta chain) is a study of cytomegalovirus exposure and HLA in healthy donors. Vbeta (60) and Jbeta (13) primers were used in the PCR. This table comes from immunoSEQ multiplex PCR, and its TCRdb copy is limited to in-frame clones, with some not included. This table has some 100,000 clones, around three quarters appearing once. The CDR3 length is 14 residues. The J segment lost 5 bases and the V segment lost 3 bases, leaving 3 bases of the junction unmatched. Germline V CDR1 and CDR2: SEHNR, FQNEAQ (reference sequence). This chain uses TRBV7-9 with TRBJ2-2, with 7 bases fitting TRBD2. This clonotype was sampled from a female donor in good health and CMV-seropositive. The sequencing input was PBMCs. CDR3 nucleotide sequence: TGTGCCAGCAGCTTCGGGGGGTCGACCGGGGAGCTGTTTTTT. This translates into CASSFGGSTGELFF. Full variable domain (outside the CDR3, taken from reference TRBV7-9 and TRBJ2-2): DTGVSQNPRHKITKRGQNVTFRCDPISEHNRLYWYRQTLGQGPEFLTYFQNEAQLEKSRLLSDRFSAERPKGSFSTLEIQRTEQGDSAMYLCASSFGGSTGELFFGEGSRLTVL.